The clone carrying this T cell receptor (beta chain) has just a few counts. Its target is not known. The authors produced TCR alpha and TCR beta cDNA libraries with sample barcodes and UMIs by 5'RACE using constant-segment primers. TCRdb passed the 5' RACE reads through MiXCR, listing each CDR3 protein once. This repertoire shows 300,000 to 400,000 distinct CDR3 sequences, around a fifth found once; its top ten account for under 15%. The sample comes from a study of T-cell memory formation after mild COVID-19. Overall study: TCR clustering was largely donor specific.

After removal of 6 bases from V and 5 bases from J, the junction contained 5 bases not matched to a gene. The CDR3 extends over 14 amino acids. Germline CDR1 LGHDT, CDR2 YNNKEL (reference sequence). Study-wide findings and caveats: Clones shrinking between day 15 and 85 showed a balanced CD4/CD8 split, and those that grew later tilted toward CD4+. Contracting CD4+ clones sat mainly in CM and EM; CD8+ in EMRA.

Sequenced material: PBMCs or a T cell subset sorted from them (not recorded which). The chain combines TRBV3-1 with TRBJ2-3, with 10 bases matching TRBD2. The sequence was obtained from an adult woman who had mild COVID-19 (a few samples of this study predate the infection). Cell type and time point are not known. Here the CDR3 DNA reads TGTGCCAGCAGGCTAGCGGGGGCACAAGATACGCAGTATTTT. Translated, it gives CASRLAGAQDTQYF.